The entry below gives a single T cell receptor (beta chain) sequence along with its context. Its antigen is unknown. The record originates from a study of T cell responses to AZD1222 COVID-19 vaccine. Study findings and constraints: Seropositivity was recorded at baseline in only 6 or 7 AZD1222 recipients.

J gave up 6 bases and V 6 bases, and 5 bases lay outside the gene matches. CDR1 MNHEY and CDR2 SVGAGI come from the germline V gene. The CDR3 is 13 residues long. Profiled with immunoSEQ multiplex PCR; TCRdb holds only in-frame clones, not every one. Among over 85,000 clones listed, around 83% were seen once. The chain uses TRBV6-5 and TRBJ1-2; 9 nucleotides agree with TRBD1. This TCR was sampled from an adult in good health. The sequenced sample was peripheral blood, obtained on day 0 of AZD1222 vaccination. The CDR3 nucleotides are TGTGCCAGCAGGGTCACAGGGGGCGATGGCTACACCTTC. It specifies CASRVTGGDGYTF.